The clone carrying this T cell receptor beta chain was detected only a few times. Antigen specificity is unknown. Since a much larger clone is just one base distant, this may be a read error. Starting material for RNA and DNA co-extraction consisted of about 20-33 mg of unsorted bulk tissue. TCR beta cDNA was reverse-transcribed from about 550 ng of total RNA. The reaction used a constant-region primer and ProtoScript II reverse transcriptase. Three nested multiplex PCR rounds, a slightly modified ARM-PCR method, built the TCR beta libraries. Each CDR3 protein is one row after TCRdb ran MiXCR on the multiplex PCR reads. Of about 78,000 distinct CDR3 sequences in the sample, about 72% were seen once. This record belongs to a study of tumor-infiltrating lymphocytes in primary liver carcinoma. Study at large: Men as well as women, aged 30 to 69 years, made up the patients. Study-level points and caveats: Pairs of tumor regions overlapped more than tumor-adjacent and tumor-blood pairs did. Appearing in all five tumor regions was true of only about 7-25% of top clones.

Sequencing was performed on liver tumor tissue from sampling region 4. The subset was: tumor region T4, right-lateral pole. This clonotype was obtained from a man aged 35 to 55 with primary liver carcinoma and hepatitis B virus infection.

CDR3 in DNA: TGTGCCAGCAGTGATGAGGGGGGGGGCGAGCAGTTCTTC. It encodes CASSDEGGGEQFF. V is TRBV6-1 and J is TRBJ2-1, with D possibly matching TRBD2 (7 bases). Germline lookup yields CDR1 MNHNS and CDR2 SASEGT. The V end lost 3 bases, the J end lost 10 bases, and 13 bases lay between the germline ends. The CDR3 extends over 13 amino acids.